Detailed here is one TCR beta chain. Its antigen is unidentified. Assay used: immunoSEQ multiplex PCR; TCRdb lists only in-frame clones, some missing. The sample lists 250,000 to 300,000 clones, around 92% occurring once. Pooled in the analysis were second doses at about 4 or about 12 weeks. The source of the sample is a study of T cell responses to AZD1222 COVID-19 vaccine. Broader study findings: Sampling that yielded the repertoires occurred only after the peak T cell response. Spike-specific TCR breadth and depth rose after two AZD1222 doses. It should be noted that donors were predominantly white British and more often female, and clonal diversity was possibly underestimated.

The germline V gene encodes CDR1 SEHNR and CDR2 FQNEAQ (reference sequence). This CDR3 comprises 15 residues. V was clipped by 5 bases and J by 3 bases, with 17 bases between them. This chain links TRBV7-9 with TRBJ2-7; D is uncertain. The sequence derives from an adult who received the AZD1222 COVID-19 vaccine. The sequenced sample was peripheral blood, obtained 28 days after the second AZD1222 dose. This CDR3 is CASSRTDQNIYEQYF. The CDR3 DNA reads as TGTGCCAGCAGCAGGACCGACCAGAATATCTACGAGCAGTACTTC.